One and the same sample provided the 22 T cell receptor beta chains below, sequenced in a study of blood T cells in healthy people across ages. Through a sample-barcoded 5' primer and a J-beta primer mix, a second PCR was run for about 6 to 11 cycles. TCRdb ran MiXCR on the 5' RACE reads and lists one entry per CDR3 protein. Of 900,000 to 950,000 distinct CDR3 sequences in the sample, 25% to 30% were seen once. This sample also belongs to another study, concerning T cells of mothers and their children.

Sequencing was performed on blood. These receptors were obtained from a woman aged 40 to 50 in good health.

The chain joins TRBV28 to TRBJ2-2; D may be TRBD1 (6 bases). The CDR3 extends over 12 amino acids. Germline values: CDR1 MDHEN, CDR2 SYDVKM. CDR3 nucleotides: TGTGCATCAACAGGGAGCACCGGGGAGCTGTTTTTT. This gives the protein CASTGSTGELFF.

This clonotype showed up just a few times. The chain is built from TRBV6-5 and TRBJ2-3; TRBD1 matches at 9 bases. V dropped 6 bases and J dropped 4; count of bases not matched to a gene: 8. The CDR3 has 15 residues. Germline loops: CDR1 MNHEY, CDR2 SVGAGI. This CDR3 reads CASRPGTGNADTQYF. In DNA, the CDR3 is TGTGCCAGCAGGCCCGGGACAGGGAACGCAGATACGCAGTATTTT.

The CDR3 protein is CASSLSAGRNTEAFF. The CDR3, as DNA: TGTGCCAGCAGCTTATCGGCGGGGAGGAACACTGAAGCTTTCTTT. The J gene is TRBJ1-1, the V gene TRBV7-2; D is unresolved. Germline values: CDR1 SGHTA, CDR2 FQGNSA. The germline V and J ends were trimmed by 2 bases and 1 base, with 11 bases remaining between them. This CDR3 has 15 amino acids.

The rearrangement joins TRBV6-1 to TRBJ1-2, with D uncertain. This CDR3 comprises 14 residues. CDR1 MNHNS and CDR2 SASEGT come from the germline V gene. V was shortened by 7 bases and J by 7 bases, with 19 bases between the two germline ends. CDR3 loop: CASTSAASFSGYTF. Written as DNA, the CDR3 is TGTGCCAGCACCTCGGCAGCTAGTTTCTCTGGCTACACCTTC.

This clonotype appeared a single time. The chain carries TRBV9 and TRBJ2-2, with TRBD1 as a possible D gene (6 bases). CDR3 length: 16 amino acids. The germline CDR1 and CDR2 sequences are SGDLS and YYNGEE. Between the trimmed V and J ends, which lost 4 bases and 0 bases, there was a span of 13 bases. The CDR3 loop is CASSSGDISNTGELFF. The CDR3, as DNA: TGTGCCAGCAGCTCCGGGGACATATCGAACACCGGGGAGCTGTTTTTT.

About this clonotype itself: A much more abundant neighbour one base away suggests this may be a read error. The chain uses TRBV29-1 and TRBJ2-5; TRBD2 agrees at 10 bases. J lost 11 bases, V lost 7 bases, and 13 bases had no gene match. The CDR3 is 13 amino acids. Looked up from germline, CDR1 is SQVTM and CDR2 is ANQGSEA. This CDR3 is CSAAGGPRNEQYF. The CDR3, as DNA: TGCAGCGCAGCGGGGGGGCCTAGGAATGAGCAGTACTTC.

V gene TRBV7-2 combines with J gene TRBJ1-1; D perhaps matches TRBD1 (6 bases). Per germline, CDR1 SGHTA and CDR2 FQGNSA. V was pared by 5 bases and J by 5 bases, with 9 bases between. This CDR3 has 12 residues. The CDR3 coding sequence is TGTGCCAGCAGCACGACAGGAACTGAAGCTTTCTTT. Its translation: CASSTTGTEAFF.

CDR3 sequence (DNA): TGTGCCAGCAGTTTCGGGAACACCATATATTTT. Its translation: CASSFGNTIYF. J is TRBJ1-3 and V is TRBV28; D remains unclear. This CDR3 spans 11 amino acids. Trimming took off 3 bases at V and 7 bases at J, with 4 bases between the two ends. The germline CDR1 and CDR2 sequences are MDHEN and SYDVKM.

The V gene is TRBV5-6, the J gene TRBJ2-2; unclear D gene. Trimming took 2 bases from V and 0 from J, leaving 14 bases between them. CDR1 and CDR2 (germline): SGHDT, YYEEEE. The CDR3 covers 17 residues. The CDR3 loop is CASSFTLYGTNTGELFF. The CDR3 nucleotides are TGTGCCAGCAGCTTTACCCTTTATGGGACGAACACCGGGGAGCTGTTTTTT.

The rearrangement uses TRBV20-1 and TRBJ2-5; D remains ambiguous. Germline V gene sequence: CDR1 DFQATT, CDR2 SNEGSKA (reference sequence). V lost 1 base, J lost 2 bases, and 20 bases lay in between. This CDR3 is built from 17 residues. The CDR3 sequence is CSARGVEPRVVQETQYF. The CDR3 nucleotides read TGCAGTGCTAGAGGAGTCGAACCAAGGGTTGTGCAAGAGACCCAGTACTTC.

The genes are TRBV24-1 and TRBJ2-5; D is undetermined. Trimming pared 2 bases from V and 4 bases from J, leaving 10 bases between. The CDR3 extends over 14 amino acids. CDR1 is KGHDR, CDR2 SFDVKD, per germline. In DNA form, the CDR3 reads TGTGCCACCAGTGATTCGGCAGTACGAGAGACCCAGTACTTC. Amino acids: CATSDSAVRETQYF.

This clonotype was seen at least ten times. V and J are TRBV28 and TRBJ1-2, with 12 bases matching TRBD1. The CDR3 extends over 16 amino acids. CDR1 MDHEN and CDR2 SYDVKM come from the germline V gene. With V trimmed by 2 bases and J by 4 bases, 5 bases remained unmatched. CDR3 nucleotides: TGTGCCAGCAGTTTAAGGGACAGGGGGCGAGGCTATGGCTACACCTTC. Its translation: CASSLRDRGRGYGYTF.

Only a few counts were recorded for this clonotype. CDR3 bases: TGTGCCAGCAGCTTAGGGGTTCCAAATGAAAAACTGTTTTTT. This sequence encodes CASSLGVPNEKLFF. The genes are TRBV7-9 and TRBJ1-4; D is unresolved. Trimming stripped 1 base from V and 5 bases from J, with 8 bases between. CDR1 and CDR2 (germline): SEHNR, FQNEAQ (reference sequence). The CDR3 totals 14 residues.

As regards this clonotype: The missing conserved phenylalanine or tryptophan at the end of this CDR3 makes a read error likely. V and J are TRBV27 and TRBJ2-1, with D hard to call. The germline gives CDR1 MNHEY, CDR2 SMNVEV (reference sequence). This CDR3 is built from 14 residues. V was pared by 1 base and J by 5 bases, with 9 bases between. CDR3: CASSLLSTDNEQFV. For the CDR3, the DNA is TGTGCCAGCAGTTTATTGAGCACAGACAATGAGCAGTTCGTC.

This clonotype has only a few counts. The CDR3 DNA reads TGTGCCAGCAGTTACCAGGGGGGAACAGGGAGCTCCTACAATGAGCAGTACTTC. The encoded protein is CASSYQGGTGSSYNEQYF. This chain uses TRBV7-2 with TRBJ2-7, with a possible D match to TRBD1 (7 bases). Germline V gene data show CDR1 as SGHTA and CDR2 as FQGNSA. Trimming removed 6 bases from V and 7 bases from J, with 31 bases in between. This CDR3 is 18 amino acids long.

The table lists this clonotype with many counts. The J gene is TRBJ2-7, the V gene TRBV27; D ambiguous. The V and J ends lost 5 bases and 3 bases respectively, with 14 bases between them. Germline V gene sequence: CDR1 MNHEY, CDR2 SMNVEV (reference sequence). The CDR3 length is 14 residues. CDR3 sequence: CASSHRNGYYEQYF. DNA of the CDR3: TGTGCCAGCAGTCACCGGAACGGATACTACGAGCAGTACTTC.

This clonotype was seen many times. V usage is TRBV5-1 and J usage is TRBJ1-1; D remains unclear. CDR3 length: 15 amino acids. Germline lookup yields CDR1 SGHRS and CDR2 YFSETQ. Trimming took 4 bases from V and 0 from J, leaving 13 bases between them. In nucleotides, the CDR3 is TGCGCCAGCAGCCTTGGGCCTGATATGAACACTGAAGCTTTCTTT. Translated: CASSLGPDMNTEAFF.

This clonotype was observed a few times. The chain combines TRBV5-1 with TRBJ2-3; TRBD2 is a possible D gene (6 bases). Per germline, CDR1 SGHRS and CDR2 YFSETQ. V was trimmed by 4 bases and J by 3 bases, leaving 12 bases between them. This CDR3 is 14 amino acids long. The CDR3 loop is CASSTTRGTDTQYF. In nucleotides, the CDR3 is TGCGCCAGCAGCACCACACGGGGGACAGATACGCAGTATTTT.

This clonotype was found a few times. The chain uses TRBV27 and TRBJ1-6, with 9 bases aligning to TRBD1. Per the germline V gene, CDR1 is MNHEY and CDR2 is SMNVEV (reference sequence). The CDR3 has 16 amino acids. V lost 6 bases to trimming and J lost 8 bases; unmatched junction nucleotides: 11. The DNA of the CDR3 is TGTGCCAGCAGCCTTCAGGTCGGGACAGGGTATTCACCCCTCCACTTT. Its protein product is CASSLQVGTGYSPLHF.

To note about this clonotype: A single base separates this from a much larger clone, so it may be a read error. The chain has TRBV11-2 and TRBJ2-5, with 8 bases aligning to TRBD1. After removal of 5 bases from V and 11 bases from J, the junction contained 13 bases not matched to a gene. Germline CDR1 reads SGHAT; CDR2 reads FQNNGV. CDR3 length equals 14 residues. The CDR3 loop is CASSPSQGAYGQYF. The CDR3 DNA sequence: TGTGCCAGCAGCCCTTCCCAGGGGGCCTACGGGCAGTACTTC.

The CDR3 spells CASSYSLGGTYNEQFF. The CDR3 nucleotides are TGTGCCAGCAGTTACTCCCTTGGGGGAACCTACAATGAGCAGTTCTTC. V is TRBV28 and J is TRBJ2-1; D possibly uses TRBD1 or TRBD2 (5 bases each). CDR3 size: 16 residues. Trimming shortened V by 4 bases and J by 2 bases, and 15 bases separated the two germline ends. Germline lookup yields CDR1 MDHEN and CDR2 SYDVKM.

As for this clonotype: Sequence at one end of the junction differs from germline and may be a read error. The chain is built from TRBV28 and TRBJ1-5; D is possibly TRBD1 (5 bases). CDR1 is MDHEN, CDR2 SYDVKM, per germline. The CDR3 loop spans 14 amino acids. In nucleotides, the CDR3 is TGTGCCAGCTCGACAGTTTCGAGCAATCAGCCCCGGCATTTT. Protein: CASSTVSSNQPRHF.